A single sample gave rise to the 30 T cell receptor beta chains below, sequenced in a study of monozygotic twins with inflammatory bowel disease. TCRdb reprocessed the 5' RACE reads; each CDR3 protein has one entry and no DNA is given. This table lists 150,000 to 200,000 distinct CDR3 sequences. The specimen was blood. The receptors come from a human donor with ulcerative colitis or Crohn's disease, or a healthy co-twin of an affected twin (not recorded which).

The rearrangement uses TRBV5-1 and TRBJ2-7. The CDR3 is made up of 13 amino acids. Germline CDR1 reads SGHRS; CDR2 reads YFSETQ. The CDR3: CASSFDGFYEQYF. The whole variable domain, remainder taken from reference TRBV5-1 and TRBJ2-7, is KAGVTQTPRYLIKTRGQQVTLSCSPISGHRSVSWYQQTPGQGLQFLFEYFSETQRNKGNFPGRFSGRQFSNSRSEMNVSTLELGDSALYLCASSFDGFYEQYFGPGTRLTVT.

V gene TRBV19 combines with J gene TRBJ1-2; as DNA is missing, the TRBD1 call by TCRdb cannot be tested. In germline, CDR1 is LNHDA, CDR2 SQIVND (reference sequence). The CDR3 sequence is 13 residues long. CDR3 region: CASGRGTNYGYTF.

The chain combines TRBV12-3 or TRBV12-4 with TRBJ1-5. The CDR3 contains 14 residues. CDR3 region: CASSFGRGARPQHF.

This sequence joins TRBV5-1 and TRBJ1-1; the D call of TRBD1 rests on TCRdb alone, since no DNA is present to check it. The CDR3 spans 15 residues. Germline CDR1 is SGHRS and CDR2 is YFSETQ. The CDR3 here is CASSLAVTGGVEAFF.

The genes are TRBV6-2 or TRBV6-3 and TRBJ1-2. The CDR3 spans 11 residues. CDR1 is MNHEY, CDR2 SVGEGT, per germline. CDR3 protein: CASSYRVGYTF.

Here the CDR3 reads CASSQGRASDGYTF. The V call is TRBV3-1, the J call TRBJ1-2; TCRdb's D call of TRBD1 is untestable without DNA. The length of the CDR3 is 14 residues. Germline values: CDR1 LGHDT, CDR2 YNNKEL (reference sequence).

The chain uses TRBV12-3 or TRBV12-4 and TRBJ2-2; as DNA is missing, the TRBD2 call by TCRdb cannot be tested. This CDR3 comprises 18 residues. CDR3: CASRSRTSGALHTGELFF.

The V call is TRBV20-1, the J call TRBJ2-1; the D call of TRBD1 rests on TCRdb alone, since no DNA is present to check it. The CDR3 has 14 amino acids. The V gene's germline CDR1 is DFQATT and CDR2 SNEGSKA (reference sequence). The CDR3 is CSARGGTTRTEQFF.

This sequence joins TRBV2 and TRBJ2-4. The CDR3 has 15 residues. CDR1 and CDR2 from the germline V gene are SNHLY and FYNNEI. The CDR3 spells CASKSEGLAKNIQYF.

The chain joins TRBV7-2 to TRBJ1-5. This CDR3 spans 15 amino acids. Germline lookup yields CDR1 SGHTA and CDR2 FQGNSA. CDR3: CASSLAGSMNQPQHF. The full variable domain, with the rest looked up from reference TRBV7-2 and TRBJ1-5, is GAGVSQSPSNKVTEKGKDVELRCDPISGHTALYWYRQSLGQGLEFLIYFQGNSAPDKSGLPSDRFSAERTGGSVSTLTIQRTQQEDSAVYLCASSLAGSMNQPQHFGDGTRLSIL.

This chain connects TRBV7-9 to TRBJ2-7; TCRdb's D gene call, TRBD2, goes unchecked for lack of DNA. The CDR3 has 15 residues. Germline CDR1 and CDR2: SEHNR and FQNEAQ (reference sequence). The CDR3 sequence: CASSLVQGPSYEQYF.

V is TRBV5-1 and J is TRBJ1-1; without DNA, the TCRdb call of TRBD1 cannot be checked. The CDR3 has 15 amino acids. The germline CDR1 and CDR2 sequences are SGHRS and YFSETQ. CDR3 in amino acids: CASSLALGDRVKAFF.

This chain uses TRBV20-1 with TRBJ1-5. The CDR3 extends over 14 amino acids. Germline V CDR1 and CDR2: DFQATT, SNEGSKA (reference sequence). The CDR3 protein is CSAGTSYSNQPQHF.

The chain links TRBV2 to TRBJ2-2; as DNA is missing, the TRBD2 call by TCRdb cannot be tested. CDR3 length: 16 residues. Germline lookup yields CDR1 SNHLY and CDR2 FYNNEI. The CDR3 here is CASSSAGGMNTGELFF. Based on the CDR3 plus reference TRBV2 and TRBJ2-2, the full variable domain is EPEVTQTPSHQVTQMGQEVILRCVPISNHLYFYWYRQILGQKVEFLVSFYNNEISEKSEIFDDQFSVERPDGSNFTLKIRSTKLEDSAMYFCASSSAGGMNTGELFFGEGSRLTVL.

The V call is TRBV11-2, the J call TRBJ2-7; the D call from TCRdb, TRBD2, cannot be confirmed without DNA. This CDR3 has 18 amino acids. Germline lookup yields CDR1 SGHAT and CDR2 FQNNGV. CDR3: CASSLSSRLTVPGYEQYF.

The rearrangement links TRBV6-5 to TRBJ2-5; TCRdb's D call of TRBD2 is untestable without DNA. Germline CDR1 and CDR2: MNHEY and SVGAGI. CDR3 size: 17 residues. This CDR3 reads CASSSLPLGTLARTQYF.

The chain employs TRBV30 and TRBJ1-2; the TCRdb call, TRBD1, lacks DNA for checking. The germline gives CDR1 GTSNPN, CDR2 SVGIG (reference sequence). The CDR3 covers 12 residues. The CDR3 is CAWINGGHGYTF.

The chain has TRBV5-1 and TRBJ2-3; TCRdb reports TRBD2, a call that lacks DNA to check it against. The CDR3 has 20 amino acids. In germline, CDR1 is SGHRS, CDR2 YFSETQ. The CDR3 region is CASSLTLKLAGGPVTDTQYF.

The CDR3 reads CASLPVASGLTPYYEQYF. J is TRBJ2-7 and V is TRBV28; TCRdb picks TRBD2, but there is no DNA to check that call. This CDR3 spans 18 amino acids. Germline V gene lookup returns CDR1 MDHEN and CDR2 SYDVKM. Filled out from reference TRBV28 and TRBJ2-7, the complete variable domain reads DVKVTQSSRYLVKRTGEKVFLECVQDMDHENMFWYRQDPGLGLRLIYFSYDVKMKEKGDIPEGYSVSREKKERFSLILESASTNQTSMYLCASLPVASGLTPYYEQYFGPGTRLTVT.

The chain recombines TRBV7-9 with TRBJ2-3; the TRBD2 assignment by TCRdb is unverifiable without DNA. This CDR3 region has 17 residues. Per the germline V gene, CDR1 is SEHNR and CDR2 is FQNEAQ (reference sequence). CDR3 amino acids: CASSQRLAGTSTDTQYF.

The CDR3: CSARSGTGGNTEAFF. The rearrangement links TRBV20-1 to TRBJ1-1; absent DNA, TCRdb's TRBD1 call cannot be checked. The germline CDR1 and CDR2 sequences are DFQATT and SNEGSKA (reference sequence). The CDR3 is 15 amino acids.

V gene TRBV30 combines with J gene TRBJ2-6. This CDR3 is built from 14 residues. CDR1 and CDR2 from the germline V gene are GTSNPN and SVGIG (reference sequence). Here the CDR3 reads CACPLRSGANVLTF. The variable domain in full, completed from reference TRBV30 and TRBJ2-6, reads SQTIHQWPATLVQPVGSPLSLECTVEGTSNPNLYWYRQAAGRGLQLLFYSVGIGQISSEVPQNLSASRPQDRQFILSSKKLLLSDSGFYLCACPLRSGANVLTFGAGSRLTVL.

The chain has TRBV20-1 and TRBJ2-1. Germline loops: CDR1 DFQATT, CDR2 SNEGSKA (reference sequence). CDR3 length equals 17 residues. The CDR3 here is CSASSIRNQNSYNEQFF.

This rearrangement joins TRBV20-1 to TRBJ1-1; TCRdb picks TRBD1, but there is no DNA to check that call. CDR3 size: 13 residues. The germline CDR1 and CDR2 sequences are DFQATT and SNEGSKA (reference sequence). CDR3 sequence: CSAREVRTDEAFF.

This chain links TRBV24-1 with TRBJ1-1. Germline V gene lookup returns CDR1 KGHDR and CDR2 SFDVKD. The CDR3 consists of 13 residues. The CDR3 is CATSDFQDSEAFF.

This rearrangement joins TRBV3-1 to TRBJ2-3; TCRdb picks TRBD1, but there is no DNA to check that call. Germline values: CDR1 LGHDT, CDR2 YNNKEL (reference sequence). The CDR3 totals 16 residues. CDR3 protein: CASSPMGGTGTDTQYF.

The rearrangement uses TRBV7-9 and TRBJ2-1; TCRdb outputs TRBD2, but without DNA this stays unchecked. The CDR3 runs to 15 residues. The V gene's germline CDR1 is SEHNR and CDR2 FQNEAQ (reference sequence). The CDR3 is CASSFTLRSYNEQFF.

CDR3 in amino acids: CASSLIFSPPYEQYF. The gene calls are TRBV5-6 and TRBJ2-7; the TCRdb call, TRBD1, lacks DNA for checking. Germline V CDR1 and CDR2: SGHDT, YYEEEE. The CDR3 spans 15 residues.

The J gene is TRBJ1-4, the V gene TRBV20-1. CDR1 is DFQATT and CDR2 is SNEGSKA in the germline V gene (reference sequence). The CDR3 spans 13 residues. CDR3 in amino acids: CSARVGTVEKLFF.

This sequence joins TRBV6-2 or TRBV6-3 and TRBJ1-5; the D call from TCRdb, TRBD1, cannot be confirmed without DNA. Germline assignment: CDR1 MNHEY and CDR2 SVGEGT. The CDR3 has 18 amino acids. The chain's CDR3 is CASSYFQGSGKRNQPQHF.